This is a list of T cell receptor beta chains from one sample in a study of T cells after posttransplantation cyclophosphamide. Produced via immunoSEQ multiplex PCR; TCRdb's table is partial and in-frame only. Counted here are 10,000 to 15,000 clones, approximately 81% occurring once; the ten biggest clones make up under 4.5%. The sample in question was PBMCs, obtained around 350 days after allogeneic stem cell transplant with calcineurin inhibitor and methotrexate. The receptor source for this set is a male patient aged 30 to 40 who received an allogeneic stem cell transplant from an unrelated donor, was CMV-positive, and had acute GVHD only. The T cells may partly be graft donor cells. Both conserved end residues are part of each CDR3. D genes are given only for firm matches. The size entry is marked missing in some rows and otherwise reads once, few, many or a size class.

j_gene	abundance	d_gene	v_gene	CDR3nt	CDR3aa
TRBJ1-2	.	.	TRBV6-4	TGTGCCAGCAGCCCTAGCGGGGAATATGGCTACACCTTC	CASSPSGEYGYTF
TRBJ2-2	once	.	TRBV4-1	TGCGCCAGCAGCGGCCCGTGGACAGTTAACACCGGGGAGCTGTTTTTT	CASSGPWTVNTGELFF
TRBJ1-2	.	.	TRBV7-9	TGTGCCAGCACCCCGCGGACACCTCTTAACTATGGCTACACCTTC	CASTPRTPLNYGYTF
TRBJ1-1	.	.	TRBV7-2	TGTGCCAGCAGCTTACAAGCGGTGGCTGAAGCTTTCTTT	CASSLQAVAEAFF
TRBJ1-1	.	.	TRBV9	TGTGCCAGCACCCCACAGGTTTGGAACACTGAAGCTTTCTTT	CASTPQVWNTEAFF
TRBJ2-3	.	TRBD1	TRBV2	TGTGCCAGCAGTCGGGGACAGAGCACAGATACGCAGTATTTT	CASSRGQSTDTQYF
TRBJ1-1	.	.	TRBV6-5	TGTGCCAGCAGTTACCGCCGGGAAGCTTTCTTT	CASSYRREAFF
TRBJ1-2	.	TRBD1	TRBV29-1	TGCAGCGTTGCCTCGACAGGGCGGGACTATGGCTACACCTTC	CSVASTGRDYGYTF
TRBJ2-5	.	.	TRBV14	TGTGCCAGCAGCCGGTGGGACTTCGAAGAAACCCAGTACTTC	CASSRWDFEETQYF
TRBJ2-5	.	.	TRBV15	TGTGCCACCAGCAGGGGAGACTGGTACCAAGAGACCCAGTACTTC	CATSRGDWYQETQYF